This note documents a single T cell receptor (beta chain) sequence. Each donor was a healthy Caucasian individual from Russia, aged about 6 to 95. This sample is drawn from a study of blood T cells in healthy people across ages. Looking at the study overall: Template switching retrieved approximately one barcoded beta molecule for each two T cells.

CDR3 length: 15 amino acids. The germline V gene encodes CDR1 SGHTS and CDR2 YDEGEE. J lost 3 bases, V lost 4 bases, and 8 bases had no gene match. For the second PCR, which ran for about 7 to 12 cycles, a sample-barcoded 5' primer and a J-beta primer mix were used. TCRdb redid the calling of the 5' RACE reads with MiXCR, one entry per CDR3 protein. The table shows 1.5 million to 2 million distinct CDR3 sequences, with approximately 50% occurring only once. The sample consisted of blood. The sequence came from a woman in her forties in good health. The V gene is TRBV5-8, the J gene TRBJ2-3; 7 positions agree with TRBD1. CDR3 region: CASSPGTAITDTQYF. The CDR3 nucleotides read TGTGCCAGCAGCCCGGGGACAGCAATTACAGATACGCAGTATTTT.